Below are 10 T cell receptor beta chains sequenced from a single sample in a study of neurological immune-mediated disorders. One entry per CDR3 protein results from TCRdb running MiXCR on the 5' RACE reads. The data hold roughly 53,000 distinct CDR3 sequences, with more than 7% observed a single time. Regarding time point: longitudinal time-point 3. Sample: PBMCs. All receptors come from a woman aged 40 to 50 in good health.

The sample holds many counts of this clonotype. The rearrangement links TRBV5-1 to TRBJ2-5; 12 bases agree with TRBD2. Looked up from germline, CDR1 is SGHRS and CDR2 is YFSETQ. Germline trimming cut 4 bases from V and 5 bases from J; bases unmatched to any gene: 9. The CDR3 length is 16 residues. The CDR3 nucleotides are TGCGCCAGCAGCCTGCAGACTAGCGGGAGTGAGGAGACCCAGTACTTC. It is translated as CASSLQTSGSEETQYF.

This clonotype appeared many times. The V and J genes are TRBV4-3 and TRBJ2-7; possible D gene TRBD2, 5 bases. V was trimmed by 4 bases and J by 3 bases, leaving 10 bases between them. CDR3 length: 13 residues. The germline gives CDR1 LGHNA, CDR2 YSLEER. The CDR3 DNA is TGCGCCAGCAGCCGAGTCGCGGGCTACGAGCAGTACTTC. Its translation: CASSRVAGYEQYF.

This clonotype was recorded at least ten times. The chain is built from TRBV24-1 and TRBJ2-3; D is perhaps TRBD1 (5 bases). V lost 2 bases, J lost 2 bases, and 10 bases lay in between. The CDR3 extends over 15 amino acids. Germline CDR1 KGHDR, CDR2 SFDVKD. In DNA form, the CDR3 reads TGTGCCACCAGTGATTCAGGGCGGTCCACAGATACGCAGTATTTT. Its protein product is CATSDSGRSTDTQYF.

At least ten counts were recorded for this clonotype. The chain has TRBV7-2 and TRBJ2-5, with D possibly matching TRBD1 (8 bases). The CDR3 spans 15 residues. The germline gives CDR1 SGHTA, CDR2 FQGNSA. Deletions cut 5 bases from V and 3 bases from J, with 16 bases between. CDR3 nucleotide sequence: TGTGCCAGCAGCCGACAGGGGCTAGCGGAAGAGACCCAGTACTTC. It encodes CASSRQGLAEETQYF. The full variable domain, rest sourced from reference TRBV7-2 and TRBJ2-5, is GAGVSQSPSNKVTEKGKDVELRCDPISGHTALYWYRQSLGQGLEFLIYFQGNSAPDKSGLPSDRFSAERTGGSVSTLTIQRTQQEDSAVYLCASSRQGLAEETQYFGPGTRLLVL.

This clonotype was recorded many times. The genes are TRBV20-1 and TRBJ2-2; 9 bases align to TRBD1. V shed 6 bases and J 5 bases; nucleotides not matched to a gene: 13. This CDR3 spans 16 amino acids. Germline assignment: CDR1 DFQATT and CDR2 SNEGSKA (reference sequence). CDR3 in DNA: TGCAGTGCCAATGGACCGGGACAGGGAGTGACCGGGGAGCTGTTTTTT. This gives the protein CSANGPGQGVTGELFF.

This clonotype has at least ten counts. This chain joins TRBV12-3 or TRBV12-4 and TRBJ2-2; D not resolved. The CDR3 totals 13 residues. V lost 6 bases and J lost 8, with 13 bases in between. CDR3 protein: CASSINMVGELFF. The CDR3 coding sequence is TGTGCCAGCAGCATTAATATGGTTGGGGAGCTGTTTTTT.

This clonotype has ten or more counts. The rearrangement joins TRBV7-2 to TRBJ2-5; TRBD2 agrees at 8 bases. The CDR3 has 17 amino acids. V lost 1 base, J lost 4 bases, and 11 bases stayed unmatched. From germline, CDR1 is SGHTA and CDR2 FQGNSA. The CDR3 loop reads CASSLEIGRAGRETQYF. CDR3 in DNA: TGTGCCAGCAGCTTAGAGATCGGGAGGGCCGGGAGAGAGACCCAGTACTTC.

There are many counts of this clonotype. CDR3 protein: CASSQFPGNSYEQYF. CDR3 DNA sequence: TGCGCCAGCAGCCAATTCCCGGGGAACAGCTACGAGCAGTACTTC. The rearrangement joins TRBV4-3 to TRBJ2-7, with D possibly matching TRBD2 (5 bases). With 2 bases removed from V and 3 bases from J, the gap between germline ends came to 14 bases. This CDR3 has 15 residues. The V gene's germline CDR1 is LGHNA and CDR2 YSLEER.

This clonotype was counted ten times or more. J is TRBJ1-5 and V is TRBV18, with unresolved D. The CDR3 has 16 amino acids. The germline gives CDR1 KGHSH, CDR2 LQKENI. Trimming shortened V by 3 bases and J by 4 bases, and 16 bases separated the two germline ends. CDR3: CASSPYHTDSNQPQHF. The CDR3 bases are TGTGCCAGCTCACCTTACCATACGGACTCAAATCAGCCCCAGCATTTT.

Many counts were recorded for this clonotype. This chain uses TRBV15 with TRBJ2-3; D unclear. The CDR3 is made up of 13 amino acids. Trimming shortened V by 0 bases and J by 6 bases, and 7 bases separated the two germline ends. Germline lookup yields CDR1 LNHNV and CDR2 YYDKDF (reference sequence). CDR3 in DNA: TGTGCCACCAGCAGAGACCCATTCGATACGCAGTATTTT. Protein: CATSRDPFDTQYF.